The rows below give T cell receptor beta chains drawn from one sample of a study of blood T cell repertoires in COVID-19. The data were produced by immunoSEQ multiplex PCR, yet TCRdb's version contains in-frame clones alone and is incomplete. The top ten hold around 5% of the sample, which has about 200,000 clones, approximately 85% seen once. The sample taken for sequencing was PBMCs or T cells enriched from blood (not recorded which). The receptor source for this set is a middle-aged man with acute COVID-19. The CDR3 runs from the conserved cysteine through the conserved F or W. Each record gives: J gene, D gene, clone size, V gene, CDR3 DNA, CDR3 protein. The D gene is left open where the match is weak. Only part of the rows carry a size: once, few, many, or a class if the clone is expanded.

TRBJ1-2	NA	NA	TRBV2	TGTGCCAGCCACAGGAACTATGGCTACACCTTC	CASHRNYGYTF
TRBJ2-7	TRBD1	NA	TRBV2	TGTGCCAGCAACATCGGACAGGGCCTTGAGCAGTACTTC	CASNIGQGLEQYF
TRBJ2-1	TRBD2	NA	TRBV11-2	TGTGCCAGCAGCTTAACTAGCGGGAGGGGAGCTGAGCAGTTCTTC	CASSLTSGRGAEQFF
TRBJ2-5	NA	NA	TRBV19	TGTGCCAGTAGTACCTTCGTGACACTTTACCAAGAGACCCAGTACTTC	CASSTFVTLYQETQYF
TRBJ2-7	TRBD1	NA	TRBV7-2	TGTGCCAGCAGCATTGGGACAGGGGGCAGATACGAGCAGTACTTC	CASSIGTGGRYEQYF
TRBJ2-1	NA	NA	TRBV4-2	TGTGCCAGCAGCCAAATGACAGACAATGAGCAGTTCTTC	CASSQMTDNEQFF
TRBJ1-1	TRBD1	NA	TRBV6-5	TGTGCCAGCAGCCTTGCCGAGGACAGGGCCACTGAAGCTTTCTTT	CASSLAEDRATEAFF
TRBJ1-2	TRBD1	NA	TRBV5-1	TGCGCCAGCAGCATCACAGGGGGCTATGGCTACACCTTC	CASSITGGYGYTF
TRBJ1-5	TRBD1	once	TRBV28	TGTGCCAGCAGTTGGACAGGGGGCGCAGCTCAGCCCCAGCATTTT	CASSWTGGAAQPQHF
TRBJ2-1	NA	NA	TRBV28	TGTGCCAGCAGTTTACGAGATAATGAGCAGTTCTTC	CASSLRDNEQFF
TRBJ1-4	TRBD1	NA	TRBV9	TGTGCCAGCAGCCGGACAGGGGTAGAAATTGAAAAACTGTTTTTT	CASSRTGVEIEKLFF
TRBJ1-3	NA	NA	TRBV28	TGTGCCAGCAGTTTATGGGGAGGGCCCGGAAACACCATATATTTT	CASSLWGGPGNTIYF
TRBJ1-4	TRBD1	NA	TRBV18	TGTGCCAGCTCAGCCTCAGGGGGCTGGAATGAAAAACTGTTTTTT	CASSASGGWNEKLFF
TRBJ2-5	NA	NA	TRBV21-1	TGTGCCAGCAGCAGCGGGAAAGGGCCCGAAGAGACCCAGTACTTC	CASSSGKGPEETQYF
TRBJ2-1	NA	NA	TRBV29-1	TGCAGCGTTGAATTGAGGATACGGTGGGATGAGCAGTTCTTC	CSVELRIRWDEQFF
TRBJ2-5	NA	NA	TRBV11-2	TGTGCCAGCAGCTTAGTGATTGGGGCGGGGCGGGGAGAGACCCAGTACTTC	CASSLVIGAGRGETQYF
TRBJ2-2	TRBD1	once	TRBV24-1	TGTGCCACAAACCAGGGGGCGGACACCGGGGAGCTGTTTTTT	CATNQGADTGELFF
TRBJ1-3	NA	NA	TRBV28	TGTGCCAGCTCAGTCTCTGGAAACACCATATATTTT	CASSVSGNTIYF
TRBJ1-6	TRBD1	NA	TRBV3-1/TRBV3-2	TGTGCCAGCAGCCCGGACAGGGGAAATTCACCCCTCCACTTT	CASSPDRGNSPLHF
TRBJ2-2	NA	NA	TRBV27	TGTGCCAGCAGTTTTAGGCAGGGGGGAGGCGGGGAGCTGTTTTTT	CASSFRQGGGGELFF
TRBJ2-1	TRBD2	NA	TRBV5-4	TGTGCCAGCAGCTCGCTGACTAGCGGGGGTTACAATGAGCAGTTCTTC	CASSSLTSGGYNEQFF
TRBJ2-2	TRBD1	NA	TRBV5-1	TGCGCCAGCCGACAGGGGGCGAAGAACACCGGGGAGCTGTTTTTT	CASRQGAKNTGELFF
TRBJ2-1	TRBD2	NA	TRBV3-1/TRBV3-2	TGTGCCAGCAAACTAGCGGGAGGGAAAAATGAGCAGTTCTTC	CASKLAGGKNEQFF
TRBJ2-2	TRBD2	NA	TRBV4-3	TGCGCCAGCAGCCAAGGGGTGAGGGCGGGAGTTGACACCGGGGAGCTGTTTTTT	CASSQGVRAGVDTGELFF
TRBJ1-5	NA	NA	TRBV7-8	TGTGCCAGCAGCCCTCGAGGAGCTGGTCAGCCCCAGCATTTT	CASSPRGAGQPQHF
TRBJ1-1	NA	NA	TRBV7-2	TGTGCCAGCAGCTCAGGATTGGGGAACACTGAAGCTTTCTTT	CASSSGLGNTEAFF
TRBJ1-4	NA	NA	TRBV5-1	TGCGCCAGCAGCTTGGCCTTAATAGGGGTTAATGAAAAACTGTTTTTT	CASSLALIGVNEKLFF
TRBJ2-7	NA	NA	TRBV6-2/TRBV6-3	TGTGCCAGCAGTTATGGTCTGAGCTCCTACGAGCAGTACTTC	CASSYGLSSYEQYF
TRBJ2-7	TRBD2	NA	TRBV20-1	TGCAGTGCTAGTGCCCCTTCTAGCGGGAGGGCCAACGAGCAGTACTTC	CSASAPSSGRANEQYF
TRBJ1-6	TRBD1	NA	TRBV6-5	TGTGCCACCGGACAGGTTCAAAATTCACCCCTCCACTTT	CATGQVQNSPLHF
TRBJ1-5	NA	NA	TRBV4-3	TGCGCCAGCAGCCAAGGGAGGGATCAGCCCCAGCATTTT	CASSQGRDQPQHF
TRBJ2-5	TRBD1	NA	TRBV5-1	TGCGCCAGCAGCCCGGGACAGCCCCAAGAGACCCAGTACTTC	CASSPGQPQETQYF
TRBJ2-2	NA	NA	TRBV5-4	TGTGCCAGCAGTCTCGGAGAGGCCGGGGAGCTGTTTTTT	CASSLGEAGELFF
TRBJ2-7	NA	NA	TRBV5-6	TGTGCCAGCAGCTTGTTTCAGGGCGGGATGGGGTACGAGCAGTACTTC	CASSLFQGGMGYEQYF
TRBJ1-1	TRBD1	NA	TRBV19	TGTGCCACCCGGGACAGGGGGCTCACTGAAGCTTTCTTT	CATRDRGLTEAFF
TRBJ2-1	NA	NA	TRBV28	TGTGCCAGCAGTTTAACGGCTGGAGGGGAGCAGTTCTTC	CASSLTAGGEQFF
TRBJ1-1	TRBD1	NA	TRBV7-9	TGTGCCAGCAGCCCGGGACAGGGGGAATCGGCTTTCTTT	CASSPGQGESAFF
TRBJ2-5	NA	NA	TRBV23-1	TGCGCCAGCAGTCGGCAGGGCCAAGAGACCCAGTACTTC	CASSRQGQETQYF
TRBJ2-3	TRBD2	NA	TRBV4-2	TGTGCCAGCAGCCAGGCGGGAGGATGGACAGATACGCAGTATTTT	CASSQAGGWTDTQYF
TRBJ1-1	NA	NA	TRBV5-1	TGCGCCAGCAGCTTCCTAGAGGTCACTGAAGCTTTCTTT	CASSFLEVTEAFF
TRBJ1-4	TRBD1	NA	TRBV15	TGTGCCACCAGCAGGGCCGGGACAGGGAGGGAAAAACTGTTTTTT	CATSRAGTGREKLFF
TRBJ2-1	TRBD1	many	TRBV28	TGTGCCAGCATATGGGGGACAGGGGCGAACAATGAGCAGTTCTTC	CASIWGTGANNEQFF